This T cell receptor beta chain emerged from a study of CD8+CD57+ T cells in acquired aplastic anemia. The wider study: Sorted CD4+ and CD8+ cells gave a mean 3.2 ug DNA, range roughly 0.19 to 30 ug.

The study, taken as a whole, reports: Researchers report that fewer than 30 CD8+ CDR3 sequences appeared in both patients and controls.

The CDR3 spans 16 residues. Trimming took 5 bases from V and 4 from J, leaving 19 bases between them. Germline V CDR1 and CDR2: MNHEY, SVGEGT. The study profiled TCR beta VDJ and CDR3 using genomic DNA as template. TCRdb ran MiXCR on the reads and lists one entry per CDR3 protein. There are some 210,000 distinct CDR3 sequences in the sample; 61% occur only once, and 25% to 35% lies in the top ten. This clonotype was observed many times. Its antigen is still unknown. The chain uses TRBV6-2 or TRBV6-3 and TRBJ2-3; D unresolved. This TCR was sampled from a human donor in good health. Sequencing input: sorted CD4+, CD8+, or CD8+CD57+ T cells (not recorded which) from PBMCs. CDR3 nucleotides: TGTGCCAGCAGTCAACTTCGCCACTCCCGCCCAGATACGCAGTATTTT. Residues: CASSQLRHSRPDTQYF.